This passage covers 4 T cell receptor beta chains from one sample sequenced in a study of blood T cell repertoires in COVID-19. TCRdb's copy holds only in-frame clones and misses some; the assay was immunoSEQ multiplex PCR. This sample has about 290,000 clones, with just under 85% found just once. The sample comprised peripheral blood. The receptors here all came from a woman in her 50s with active or convalescent COVID-19.

The V and J genes are TRBV6-6 and TRBJ1-1; D remains unclear. Germline loops: CDR1 MNHNY, CDR2 SVGAGI (reference sequence). CDR3 length: 13 amino acids. The V and J ends lost 8 bases and 5 bases respectively, with 15 bases between them. CDR3 amino acids: CASRLYGETEAFF. CDR3 coding DNA: TGTGCCAGCCGCCTTTACGGGGAGACTGAAGCTTTCTTT.

The chain uses TRBV4-2 and TRBJ2-7; 9 bases are shared with TRBD1. Germline loops: CDR1 LGHNA, CDR2 YNFKEQ. The CDR3 spans 14 residues. V was clipped by 1 base and J by 5 bases; unmatched bases: 3. The chain's CDR3 is CASSQGDRAHEQYF. The CDR3 DNA reads TGTGCCAGCAGCCAAGGGGACAGGGCTCACGAGCAGTACTTC.

This rearrangement joins TRBV19 to TRBJ2-2, with D unresolved. The germline V gene has CDR1 LNHDA and CDR2 SQIVND (reference sequence). Trimming stripped 9 bases from V and 1 base from J, with 12 bases between. The CDR3 totals 14 residues. In DNA, the CDR3 is TGTGCCAGCAGACCACAGTGGAACACCGGGGAGCTGTTTTTT. Its protein product is CASRPQWNTGELFF.

This chain connects TRBV5-6 to TRBJ2-1, with D uncertain. Germline V CDR1 and CDR2: SGHDT, YYEEEE. This CDR3 is built from 11 residues. The V and J ends lost 1 base and 8 bases respectively, with 4 bases between them. The CDR3 reads CASSLLYEQFF. CDR3 DNA: TGTGCCAGCAGCTTGTTATATGAGCAGTTCTTC. Based on the CDR3 plus reference TRBV5-6 and TRBJ2-1, the full variable domain is DAGVTQSPTHLIKTRGQQVTLRCSPKSGHDTVSWYQQALGQGPQFIFQYYEEEERQRGNFPDRFSGHQFPNYSSELNVNALLLGDSALYLCASSLLYEQFFGPGTRLTVL.